The clone carrying this T cell receptor (beta chain) showed up many times. Its antigen is unidentified. cDNA molecules, individually, were tagged with unique molecular identifiers. TCRdb reprocessed the 5' RACE reads via MiXCR and lists one record per CDR3 protein. The sample records over 50,000 distinct CDR3 sequences, 9.5% to 14% being singletons. The record originates from a study of early T cells in non-severe SARS-CoV-2 infection. Study information: Sequenced bulk RNA came from whole blood that was unsorted, and chains were unpaired.

General study results and limits: VDJdb matching favored anti-spike CD8 responses, missing private and CD4 specificities.

This receptor was obtained from an adult who was a healthcare worker with PCR-confirmed SARS-CoV-2 infection or an uninfected control (not recorded which). The sample consisted of whole blood.

CDR3: CASSGGGRYTQYF. The CDR3 DNA is TGTGCCAGCAGCGGCGGGGGGAGGTATACGCAGTATTTT. The rearrangement links TRBV7-2 to TRBJ2-3; 8 bases are a match to TRBD2. This CDR3 has 13 amino acids. Germline assignment: CDR1 SGHTA and CDR2 FQGNSA. V shed 5 bases, J shed 7 bases, and the junction held 5 bases outside the gene matches.